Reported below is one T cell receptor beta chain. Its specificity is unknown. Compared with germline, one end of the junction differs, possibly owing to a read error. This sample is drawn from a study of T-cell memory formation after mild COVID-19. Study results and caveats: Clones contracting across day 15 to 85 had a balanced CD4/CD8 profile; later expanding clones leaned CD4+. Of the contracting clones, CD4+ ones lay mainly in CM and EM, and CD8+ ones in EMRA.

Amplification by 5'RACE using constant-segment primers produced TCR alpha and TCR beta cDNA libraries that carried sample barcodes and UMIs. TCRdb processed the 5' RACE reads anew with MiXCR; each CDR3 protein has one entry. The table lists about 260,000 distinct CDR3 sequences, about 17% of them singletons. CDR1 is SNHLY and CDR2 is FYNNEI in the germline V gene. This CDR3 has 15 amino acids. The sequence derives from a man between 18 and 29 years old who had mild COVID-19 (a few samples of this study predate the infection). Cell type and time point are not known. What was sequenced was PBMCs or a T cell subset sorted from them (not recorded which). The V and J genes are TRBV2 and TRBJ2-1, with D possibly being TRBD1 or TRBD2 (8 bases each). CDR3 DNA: TGTGCAAGCACTGACAGGGGTGCGGGGGGAGGAGAGCAGTTCTTC. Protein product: CASTDRGAGGGEQFF.